The present T cell receptor beta chain was sequenced within a study of T-cell reconstitution after alpha-beta-depleted transplantation in children. Preparation of the TCRbeta library involved a method that used unique molecular identifiers. TCRdb itself ran the PCR reads through MiXCR, one entry per CDR3 protein. The repertoire holds about 480,000 distinct CDR3 sequences, with 9.5% to 15% as singletons. Germline lookup yields CDR1 MGHDK and CDR2 SYGVNS. There are 13 residues in the CDR3. V was shortened by 4 bases and J by 3 bases, with 8 bases between the two germline ends. This material consisted of PBMCs from the stem cell graft donor, taken from the stem cell graft. This chain links TRBV25-1 with TRBJ2-3, with D maybe TRBD1 (5 bases). The receptor comes from a human donor who donated a stem cell graft to a child with combined immunodeficiency. This CDR3 is CASSGSGTDTQYF. The CDR3 DNA follows: TGTGCCAGCAGTGGATCAGGGACAGATACGCAGTATTTT.